This TCR beta chain was obtained from a study of blood T cell repertoires in COVID-19. Per the germline V gene, CDR1 is MRHNA and CDR2 is SNTAGT. CDR3 size: 15 residues. The ends lost 2 bases at V and 6 bases at J; junction bases unmatched: 6. Method: immunoSEQ multiplex PCR; TCRdb's copy keeps in-frame clones and lacks some. The sample includes about 240,000 clones, around 83% of them seen just once. The sequenced sample consisted of peripheral blood. This receptor was identified in an older woman with active or convalescent COVID-19. The rearrangement joins TRBV6-4 to TRBJ2-1; 8 nucleotides line up with TRBD2. The CDR3 spells CASSDPRSGGNEQFF. The CDR3 region has the DNA TGTGCCAGCAGTGACCCCCGGAGCGGGGGCAATGAGCAGTTCTTC.